This T cell receptor beta chain was profiled in a study of T cell repertoires in cytomegalovirus infection. For the study at large: Used in the study were CMV epitopes, some recently identified and HLA-C-restricted, others well-studied and HLA-B-restricted.

TCRdb reanalysed the reads using MiXCR and keeps one entry per CDR3 protein. Found here are approximately 350,000 distinct CDR3 sequences, about 35% of them singletons; the top ten hold roughly 12%. In germline, CDR1 is SGHVS, CDR2 FQNEAQ. Trimming took 5 bases from V and 0 from J, leaving 11 bases between them. The CDR3 extends over 15 amino acids. Of note for this clonotype: Its antigen is still unknown.

The genes are TRBV7-8 and TRBJ2-4, with D unresolved. The sequence came from a human donor in good health (CMV status not recorded). Some clones in this sample may be carry-over from other donors' samples. The starting material was cultured PBMCs, obtained from culture after CMV antigen stimulation. The CDR3 here is CASSLMGLAKNIQYF. The CDR3 DNA reads as TGTGCCAGCAGCCTAATGGGATTAGCCAAAAACATTCAGTACTTC.